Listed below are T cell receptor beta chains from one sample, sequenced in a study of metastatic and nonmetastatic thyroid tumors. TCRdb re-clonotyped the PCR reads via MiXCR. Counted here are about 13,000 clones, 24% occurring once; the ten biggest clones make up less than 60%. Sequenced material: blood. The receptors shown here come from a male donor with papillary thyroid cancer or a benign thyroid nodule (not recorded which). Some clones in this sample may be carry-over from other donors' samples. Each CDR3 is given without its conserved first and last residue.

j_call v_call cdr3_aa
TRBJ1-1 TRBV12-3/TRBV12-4 ASRGTGGWEVTEAF
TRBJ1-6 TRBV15 ATSREEGSSPLH
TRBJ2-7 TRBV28 ASRWPSGQRSYEQY
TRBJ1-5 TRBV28 ASSYGAGQPQH
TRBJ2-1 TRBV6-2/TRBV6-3 ASSYHQGARNEQF
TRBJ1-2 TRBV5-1 ASSLDSSRGYT
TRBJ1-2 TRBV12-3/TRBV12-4 ASSRQGDPYGYT
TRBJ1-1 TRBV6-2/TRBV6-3 ASSTRQGLVNTEAF
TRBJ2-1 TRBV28 ASRQWSGAYNEQF
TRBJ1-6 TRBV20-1 SARPTGVASPLH
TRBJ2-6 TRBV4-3 ASSPGQVLSGANVLT
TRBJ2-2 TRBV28 ASSLAAGTGELF
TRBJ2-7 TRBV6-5 ASSYGLVGNYEQY
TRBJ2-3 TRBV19 ASSTAGGTDTQY
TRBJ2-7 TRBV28 ASSLPGQIYEQY
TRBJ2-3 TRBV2 ASSPGLTGVDTQY
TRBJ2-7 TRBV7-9 ASSYGSGHYEQY
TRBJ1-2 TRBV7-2 ASSLVVGKDYGYT
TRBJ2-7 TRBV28 ASGQSKTSGRAEQY
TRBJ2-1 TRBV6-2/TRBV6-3 ASSPSEGGGHEQF
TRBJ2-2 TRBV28 ASSDHDWAGNTGELF
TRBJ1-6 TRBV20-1 SARAGQNNSPLH
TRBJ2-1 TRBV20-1 SASRGKEVYNEQF
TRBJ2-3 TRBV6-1 ASSGGGGTDTQY
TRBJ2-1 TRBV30 AWTRVGGYNEQF
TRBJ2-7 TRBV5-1 AGSWQGTLSYEQY
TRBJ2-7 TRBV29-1 SVVRGSEQY
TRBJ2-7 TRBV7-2 ASRLPLDRLSSYEQY
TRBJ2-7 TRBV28 AIGEDGSDVNEQY
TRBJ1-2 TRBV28 ASSLGGGYGYT
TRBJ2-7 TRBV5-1 ASSSEGDGYEQY
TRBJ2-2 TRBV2 ASRISSGSGTGELF
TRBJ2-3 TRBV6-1 ASSEESTDTQY
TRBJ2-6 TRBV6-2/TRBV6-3 ASTDSSGANVLT
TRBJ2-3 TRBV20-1 SADGAEWGVDTQY
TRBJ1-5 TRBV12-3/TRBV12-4 ASSFSRGGQPQH
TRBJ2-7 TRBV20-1 SARGTGPNYEQY
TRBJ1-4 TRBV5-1 ASRADGEKLF
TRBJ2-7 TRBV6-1 ASRPRGGTATYEQY
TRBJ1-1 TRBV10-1 ASSDSRYTEAF
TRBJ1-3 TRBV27 ASSYGPGQGATGNTIY
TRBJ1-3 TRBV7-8 ASSLAIGGISSGNTIY
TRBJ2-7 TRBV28 ATSQSKEQY
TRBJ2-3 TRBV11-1 ASSPGGGTKDTQY
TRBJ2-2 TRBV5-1 ASSVQGNTGELF
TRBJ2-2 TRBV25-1 ASERQGAGGELF
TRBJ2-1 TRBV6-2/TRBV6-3 ASSGEQPNEQF
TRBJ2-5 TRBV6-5 ASSYLETQY
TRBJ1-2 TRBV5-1 ASSLNPTGDGYT
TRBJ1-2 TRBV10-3 AISESTGRGNRDYGYT
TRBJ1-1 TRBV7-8 ASSPGDLKNTEAF
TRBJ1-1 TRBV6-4 ASRAGGLGTEAF
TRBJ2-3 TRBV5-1 ASSLGLAGTDTQY
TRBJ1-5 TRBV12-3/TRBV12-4 ASSLAQERAQH
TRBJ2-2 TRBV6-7 ASGGTSGSGTGELF
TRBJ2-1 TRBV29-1 SAIAGGWGNEQF